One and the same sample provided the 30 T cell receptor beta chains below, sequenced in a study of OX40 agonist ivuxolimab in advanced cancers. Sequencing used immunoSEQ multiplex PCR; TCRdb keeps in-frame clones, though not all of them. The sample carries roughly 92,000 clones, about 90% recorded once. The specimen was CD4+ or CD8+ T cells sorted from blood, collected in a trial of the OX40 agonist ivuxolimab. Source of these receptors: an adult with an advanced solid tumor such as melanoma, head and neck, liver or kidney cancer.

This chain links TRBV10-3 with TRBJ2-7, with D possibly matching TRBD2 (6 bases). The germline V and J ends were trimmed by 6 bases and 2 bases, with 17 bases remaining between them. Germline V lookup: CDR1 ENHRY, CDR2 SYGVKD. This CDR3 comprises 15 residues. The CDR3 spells CAIRDSSGRTYEQYF. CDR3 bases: TGTGCCATCAGGGATTCTTCCGGGAGAACCTACGAGCAGTACTTC.

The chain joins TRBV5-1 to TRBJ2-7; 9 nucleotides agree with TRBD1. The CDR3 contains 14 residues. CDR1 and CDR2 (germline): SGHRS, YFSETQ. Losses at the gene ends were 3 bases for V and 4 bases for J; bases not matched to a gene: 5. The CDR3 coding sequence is TGCGCCAGCAGCTCCGGGGACAGGGAGTACGAGCAGTACTTC. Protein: CASSSGDREYEQYF.

CDR3 loop: CASSIDRYRGPGELFF. The CDR3 DNA reads TGTGCCAGTAGTATAGATCGGTACCGCGGGCCCGGGGAGCTGTTTTTT. The chain links TRBV19 to TRBJ2-2; possible D gene TRBD2, 5 bases. Trimming stripped 0 bases from V and 6 bases from J, with 14 bases between. This CDR3 is built from 16 residues. Germline loops: CDR1 LNHDA, CDR2 SQIVND (reference sequence).

As DNA, the CDR3 is TGCAGCGTTCTGAGGGGGAGCACCGGGGAGCTGTTTTTT. This gives the protein CSVLRGSTGELFF. The rearrangement joins TRBV29-1 to TRBJ2-2; TRBD1 might be the D (6 bases). This CDR3 has 13 amino acids. Trimming took off 5 bases at V and 4 bases at J, with 11 bases between the two ends. Looked up from germline, CDR1 is SQVTM and CDR2 is ANQGSEA.

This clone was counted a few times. The CDR3 spells CASSSVGGKYYNEQFF. The CDR3 DNA sequence: TGTGCCAGCAGCTCTGTCGGGGGGAAATACTACAATGAGCAGTTCTTC. The rearrangement joins TRBV11-2 to TRBJ2-1; TRBD2 matches 7 bases. V gave up 4 bases and J gave up 3 bases; unmatched junction bases: 9. The CDR3 sequence is 16 residues long. Per germline, CDR1 SGHAT and CDR2 FQNNGV.

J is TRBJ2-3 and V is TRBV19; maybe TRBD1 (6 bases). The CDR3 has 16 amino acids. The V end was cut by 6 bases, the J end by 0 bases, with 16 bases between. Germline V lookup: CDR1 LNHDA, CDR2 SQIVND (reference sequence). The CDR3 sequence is CASSPYGQRSTDTQYF. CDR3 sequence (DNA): TGTGCCAGTAGCCCATACGGACAGCGTAGCACAGATACGCAGTATTTT.

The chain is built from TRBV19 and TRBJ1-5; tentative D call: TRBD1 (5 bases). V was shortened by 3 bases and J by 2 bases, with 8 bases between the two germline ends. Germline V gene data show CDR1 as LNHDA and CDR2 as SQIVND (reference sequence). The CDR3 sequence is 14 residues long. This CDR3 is CASSMGVGNQPQHF. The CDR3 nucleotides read TGTGCCAGTAGTATGGGGGTGGGCAATCAGCCCCAGCATTTT.

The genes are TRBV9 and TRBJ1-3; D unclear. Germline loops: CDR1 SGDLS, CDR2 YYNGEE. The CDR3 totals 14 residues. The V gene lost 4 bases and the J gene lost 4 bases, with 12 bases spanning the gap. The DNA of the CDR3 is TGTGCCAGCAGCCTCAGAGGAGGCGGAAACACCATATATTTT. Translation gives CASSLRGGGNTIYF.

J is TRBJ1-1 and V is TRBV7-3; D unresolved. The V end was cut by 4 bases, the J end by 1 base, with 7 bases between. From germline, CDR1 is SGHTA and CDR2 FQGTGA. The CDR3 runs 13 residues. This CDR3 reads CASSSSENTEAFF. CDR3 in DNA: TGTGCCAGCAGCTCTTCAGAGAACACTGAAGCTTTCTTT.

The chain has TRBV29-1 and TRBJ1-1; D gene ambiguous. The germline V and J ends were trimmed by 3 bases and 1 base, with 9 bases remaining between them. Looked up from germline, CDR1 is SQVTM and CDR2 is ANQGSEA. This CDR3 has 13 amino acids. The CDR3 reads CSVDWGKNTEAFF. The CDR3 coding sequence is TGCAGCGTTGATTGGGGAAAGAACACTGAAGCTTTCTTT. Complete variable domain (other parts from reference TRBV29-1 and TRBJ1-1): SAVISQKPSRDICQRGTSLTIQCQVDSQVTMMFWYRQQPGQSLTLIATANQGSEATYESGFVIDKFPISRPNLTFSTLTVSNMSPEDSSIYLCSVDWGKNTEAFFGQGTRLTVV.

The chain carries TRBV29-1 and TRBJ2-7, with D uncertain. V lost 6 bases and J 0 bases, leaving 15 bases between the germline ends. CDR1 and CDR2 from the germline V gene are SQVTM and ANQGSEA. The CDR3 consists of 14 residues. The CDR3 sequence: CSVAADDGSYEQYF. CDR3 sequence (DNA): TGCAGCGTCGCGGCGGACGACGGCTCCTACGAGCAGTACTTC.

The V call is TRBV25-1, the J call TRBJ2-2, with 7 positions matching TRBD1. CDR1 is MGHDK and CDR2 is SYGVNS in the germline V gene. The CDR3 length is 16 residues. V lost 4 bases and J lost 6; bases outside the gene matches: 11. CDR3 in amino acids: CASSGSGTAGAGELFF. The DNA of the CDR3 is TGTGCCAGCAGTGGGTCCGGGACAGCTGGCGCCGGGGAGCTGTTTTTT. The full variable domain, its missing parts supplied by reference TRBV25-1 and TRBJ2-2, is EADIYQTPRYLVIGTGKKITLECSQTMGHDKMYWYQQDPGMELHLIHYSYGVNSTEKGDLSSESTVSRIRTEHFPLTLESARPSHTSQYLCASSGSGTAGAGELFFGEGSRLTVL.

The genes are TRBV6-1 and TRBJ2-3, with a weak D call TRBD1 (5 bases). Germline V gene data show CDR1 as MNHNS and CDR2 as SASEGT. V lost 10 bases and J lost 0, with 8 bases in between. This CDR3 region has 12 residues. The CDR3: CAIWTSTDTQYF. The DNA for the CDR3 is TGTGCCATCTGGACAAGCACAGATACGCAGTATTTT.

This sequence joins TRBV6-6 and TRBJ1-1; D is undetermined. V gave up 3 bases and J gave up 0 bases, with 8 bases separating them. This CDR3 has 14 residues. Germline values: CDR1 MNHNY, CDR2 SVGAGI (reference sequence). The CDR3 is CASSYWEMNTEAFF. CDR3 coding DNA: TGTGCCAGCAGTTATTGGGAAATGAACACTGAAGCTTTCTTT.

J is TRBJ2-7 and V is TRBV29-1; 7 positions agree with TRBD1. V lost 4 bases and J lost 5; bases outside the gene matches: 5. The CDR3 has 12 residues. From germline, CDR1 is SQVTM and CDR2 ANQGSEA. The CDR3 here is CSVAYRGHEQYF. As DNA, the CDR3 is TGCAGCGTTGCGTACAGGGGTCACGAGCAGTACTTC.

In DNA, the CDR3 is TGTGCCTGGAGTGTTGGTGGCACCATATATTTT. This codes for CAWSVGGTIYF. The rearrangement links TRBV30 to TRBJ1-3; D not certain. Between the trimmed V and J ends, which lost 0 bases and 9 bases, there was a span of 6 bases. The CDR3 length is 11 residues. CDR1 and CDR2 (germline): GTSNPN, SVGIG (reference sequence).

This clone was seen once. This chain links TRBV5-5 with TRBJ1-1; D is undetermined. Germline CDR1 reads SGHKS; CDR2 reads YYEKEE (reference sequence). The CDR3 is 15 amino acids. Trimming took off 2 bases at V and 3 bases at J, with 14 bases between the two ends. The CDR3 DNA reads TGTGCCAGCAGCTTCGTCCGGGGTGCGGACACTGAAGCTTTCTTT. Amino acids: CASSFVRGADTEAFF.

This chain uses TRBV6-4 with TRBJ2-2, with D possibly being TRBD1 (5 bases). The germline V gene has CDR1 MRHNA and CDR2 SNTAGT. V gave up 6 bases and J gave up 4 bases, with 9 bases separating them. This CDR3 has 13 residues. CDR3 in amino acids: CASRDIATGELFF. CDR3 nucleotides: TGTGCCAGCAGGGACATAGCCACCGGGGAGCTGTTTTTT.

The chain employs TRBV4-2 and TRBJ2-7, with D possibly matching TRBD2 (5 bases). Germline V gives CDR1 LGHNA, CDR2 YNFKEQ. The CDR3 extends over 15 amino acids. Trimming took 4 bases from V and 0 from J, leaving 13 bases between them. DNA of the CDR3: TGTGCCAGCAGCCTAAGTGCTGGGAGCTCCTACGAGCAGTACTTC. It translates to CASSLSAGSSYEQYF.

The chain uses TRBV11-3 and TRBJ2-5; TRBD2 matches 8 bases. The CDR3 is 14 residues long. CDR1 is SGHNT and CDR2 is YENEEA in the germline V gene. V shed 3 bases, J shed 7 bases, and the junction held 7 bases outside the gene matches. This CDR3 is CASSFRAGEGTQYF. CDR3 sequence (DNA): TGTGCCAGCAGCTTCAGAGCGGGGGAGGGGACCCAGTACTTC.

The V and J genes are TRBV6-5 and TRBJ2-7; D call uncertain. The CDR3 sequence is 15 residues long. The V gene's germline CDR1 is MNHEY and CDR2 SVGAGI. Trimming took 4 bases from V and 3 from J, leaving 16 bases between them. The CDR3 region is CASSSPGGPGYEQYF. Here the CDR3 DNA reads TGTGCCAGCAGTTCCCCGGGCGGACCCGGCTACGAGCAGTACTTC.

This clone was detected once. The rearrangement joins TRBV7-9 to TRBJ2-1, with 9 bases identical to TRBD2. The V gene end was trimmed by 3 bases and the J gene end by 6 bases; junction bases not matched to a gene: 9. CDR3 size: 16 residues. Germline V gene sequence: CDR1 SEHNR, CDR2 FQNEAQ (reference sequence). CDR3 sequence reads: CASSFFSGGYFNEQFF. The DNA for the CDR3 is TGTGCCAGCAGCTTCTTTAGCGGGGGATATTTCAATGAGCAGTTCTTC.

CDR3 nucleotides: TGTGCCAGCAGCCGGTCCTACGAGCAGTACTTC. Amino acid sequence: CASSRSYEQYF. The rearrangement links TRBV7-6 to TRBJ2-7; D ambiguous. The CDR3 has 11 residues. V was shortened by 5 bases and J by 1 base, with 3 bases between the two germline ends. In germline, CDR1 is SGHVS, CDR2 FNYEAQ. Full variable domain (remainder filled in from reference TRBV7-6 and TRBJ2-7): GAGVSQSPRYKVTKRGQDVALRCDPISGHVSLYWYRQALGQGPEFLTYFNYEAQQDKSGLPNDRFSAERPEGSISTLTIQRTEQRDSAMYRCASSRSYEQYFGPGTRLTVT.

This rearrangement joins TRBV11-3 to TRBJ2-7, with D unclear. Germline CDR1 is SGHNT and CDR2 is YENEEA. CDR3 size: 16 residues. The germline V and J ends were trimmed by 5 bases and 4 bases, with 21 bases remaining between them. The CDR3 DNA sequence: TGTGCCAGCAGCCCCGGAAACCGACAATCGCGGTACGAGCAGTACTTC. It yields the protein CASSPGNRQSRYEQYF.

The CDR3 DNA follows: TGTGCCAGCTCACCCCCAGAGATCACTGAAGCTTTCTTT. Translated: CASSPPEITEAFF. The rearrangement links TRBV18 to TRBJ1-1; D remains ambiguous. V was pared by 3 bases and J by 4 bases, with 9 bases between. The germline V gene encodes CDR1 KGHSH and CDR2 LQKENI. The CDR3 has 13 amino acids.

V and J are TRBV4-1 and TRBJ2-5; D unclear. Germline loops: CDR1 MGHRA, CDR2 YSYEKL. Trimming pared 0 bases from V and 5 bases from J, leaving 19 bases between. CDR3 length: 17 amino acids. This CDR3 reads CASSQDLSAGLTETQYF. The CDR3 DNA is TGCGCCAGCAGCCAAGATCTATCTGCAGGTCTAACGGAGACCCAGTACTTC.

The CDR3 sequence is CAINSYEQFF. The CDR3 coding sequence is TGTGCCATAAACTCGTACGAGCAGTTCTTC. The V call is TRBV2, the J call TRBJ2-1; D is unclear. V shed 10 bases and J shed 10 bases, with 11 bases lying between them. CDR1 is SNHLY and CDR2 is FYNNEI in the germline V gene. There are 10 residues in the CDR3.

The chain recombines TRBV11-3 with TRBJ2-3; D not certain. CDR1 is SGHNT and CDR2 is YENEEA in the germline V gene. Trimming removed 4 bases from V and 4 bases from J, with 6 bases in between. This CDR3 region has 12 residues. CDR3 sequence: CASSSGPDTQYF. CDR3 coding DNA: TGTGCCAGCAGCTCTGGCCCAGATACGCAGTATTTT.

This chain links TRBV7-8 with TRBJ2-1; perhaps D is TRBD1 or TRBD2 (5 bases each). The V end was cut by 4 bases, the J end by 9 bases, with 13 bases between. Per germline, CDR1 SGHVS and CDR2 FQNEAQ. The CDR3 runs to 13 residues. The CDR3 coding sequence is TGTGCCAGCAGCTACGGACGGGACGGTGAGCAGTTCTTC. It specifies CASSYGRDGEQFF.

DNA of the CDR3: TGTGCCAGCAGCTTCGGGCAGGGCAGGGAGACCCAGTACTTC. Residues: CASSFGQGRETQYF. The gene calls are TRBV7-2 and TRBJ2-5; possibly TRBD1 for D (5 bases). The ends were cut back, 3 bases at V and 5 bases at J, with 13 bases in the middle. The length of the CDR3 is 14 residues. Germline V lookup: CDR1 SGHTA, CDR2 FQGNSA.